The entry that follows covers one T cell receptor (beta chain) sequence. Its antigen is not known. The data are from a study of TIL therapy for anti-PD-1-resistant metastatic lung cancer. Whole-study context: Median patient age was nearly 55, ranging about 38-80 years. Overall study results and limits: Patients were highly selected, enriched for treatment-naive, never-smoker and oncogene-addicted cases.

This was the immunoSEQ v3 assay. TCRdb's copy holds only in-frame clones and misses some; the assay was immunoSEQ multiplex PCR. The data contain 95,000 or so clones, approximately 65% of them singletons. Time point described: pre-treatment sample, taken before nivolumab and TIL therapy. The tumor samples were excised metastases, mostly pleural nodules or supraclavicular lymph nodes. V shed 3 bases and J 5 bases; nucleotides not matched to a gene: 7. The CDR3 has 15 amino acids. The germline CDR1 and CDR2 sequences are DFQATT and SNEGSKA (reference sequence). J is TRBJ2-3 and V is TRBV20-1; 11 bases are shared with TRBD2. Sequencing was performed on tumor tissue, taken at baseline. The clonotype comes from a person aged 25-79 years with non-small cell lung cancer. The CDR3 DNA follows: TGCAGTGCTAGTCTAGCGGGGGGAATGGTAGATACGCAGTATTTT. It specifies CSASLAGGMVDTQYF.